Presented here are 18 T cell receptor beta chains from one specimen sequenced in a study of immune characterization of retroperitoneal liposarcoma (dated by TCRdb to the late 2010s). Library method: PCR. The sequencing machine was a NextSeq 500. TCRdb ran its own pipeline on the public reads, namely fastp trimming at Q25 and MiXCR clone calling, and kept in-frame beta chains. Each CDR3 protein gets just one entry, which takes the most common genes and DNA from the rows behind it. The sample yields about 10,000 distinct CDR3 sequences; around 30% were counted once. The top ten clonotypes cover about 8% of the sample. The material sequenced was tumor tissue. The source is a male donor with retroperitoneal liposarcoma.

The V and J genes are TRBV6-6 and TRBJ1-5, with a possible D match to TRBD1 (6 bases). The length of the CDR3 is 16 residues. Germline V gene lookup returns CDR1 MNHNY and CDR2 SVGAGI (reference sequence). Trimming removed 2 bases from V and 1 base from J, with 12 bases in between. CDR3 DNA sequence: TGTGCCAGCAGTTACGCACAGGGACCGAGCAATCAGCCCCAGCATTTT. This translates into CASSYAQGPSNQPQHF.

This clonotype appeared many times. The V call is TRBV6-1, the J call TRBJ1-5; unclear D gene. Trimming took off 3 bases at V and 7 bases at J, with 4 bases between the two ends. CDR3 length: 11 amino acids. The germline CDR1 and CDR2 sequences are MNHNS and SASEGT. CDR3 nucleotide sequence: TGTGCCAGCAGTGATGTGCAGCCCCAGCATTTT. Translating gives CASSDVQPQHF.

This clonotype was found many times. V gene TRBV7-8 combines with J gene TRBJ2-1; 9 positions match TRBD2. The closer fit of TRBJ2-7 to the DNA end suggests the J call may be wrong. CDR1 and CDR2 (germline): SGHVS, FQNEAQ. The CDR3 length is 15 residues. CDR3 sequence reads: CASSAGTSSYNEQYF. CDR3 nucleotide sequence: TGTGCCAGCAGCGCAGGGACTAGCTCCTACAATGAGCAGTACTTC.

By sample share, this clonotype is medium-sized. The chain couples TRBV7-8 to TRBJ2-3, with 7 nucleotides matching TRBD1. V was clipped by 8 bases and J by 2 bases; unmatched bases: 4. Germline CDR1 is SGHVS and CDR2 is FQNEAQ. The length of the CDR3 is 13 residues. CDR3 DNA sequence: TGTGCCAGCCAGACAGGGTACACAGATACGCAGTATTTT. This codes for CASQTGYTDTQYF.

This clonotype rates as medium-sized (0.01 to 0.1%). The chain combines TRBV6-6 with TRBJ2-1, with 10 bases fitting TRBD2. CDR1 and CDR2 from the germline V gene are MNHNY and SVGAGI (reference sequence). CDR3 length: 15 residues. V lost 0 bases to trimming and J lost 8 bases; unmatched junction nucleotides: 4. CDR3 nucleotides: TGTGCCAGCAGTTACTCCAGCGGGGGGGCCCATGAGCAGTTCTTC. Translated: CASSYSSGGAHEQFF.

The rearrangement links TRBV12-3 or TRBV12-4 to TRBJ1-2; D is unresolved. This CDR3 comprises 13 residues. V lost 1 base and J 5 bases, leaving 8 bases between the germline ends. The CDR3 sequence: CASSLGWGYGYTF. The CDR3 DNA is TGTGCCAGCAGTTTAGGGTGGGGATATGGCTACACCTTC.

This clonotype was recorded at least ten times. The rearrangement uses TRBV7-8 and TRBJ1-2; the D gene is possibly TRBD1 (6 bases). CDR1 is SGHVS, CDR2 FQNEAQ, per germline. V lost 5 bases, J lost 5 bases, and 18 bases lay in between. The CDR3 covers 15 residues. The CDR3 loop is CASSDVPRDNYGYTF. In nucleotides, the CDR3 is TGTGCCAGCAGCGACGTACCCCGGGACAATTATGGCTACACCTTC.

CDR3 sequence reads: CASRQGIPYEQFF. DNA for the CDR3: TGTGCCAGCAGACAGGGGATCCCCTACGAGCAGTTCTTC. The rearrangement uses TRBV27 and TRBJ2-1, with TRBD1 matching over 7 bases. J lost 10 bases, V lost 6 bases, and 9 bases had no gene match. Germline V gene lookup returns CDR1 MNHEY and CDR2 SMNVEV (reference sequence). The CDR3 loop spans 13 amino acids.

This clonotype was found many times. The chain combines TRBV12-3 or TRBV12-4 with TRBJ2-1; possible D gene TRBD1, 7 bases. Judging by the DNA end, TRBJ2-7 fits better; the J call may be wrong. This CDR3 spans 16 amino acids. The CDR3 DNA reads as TGTGCCAGCAGGCCGGGAAAGGCAGGGGGGTGGTTCGAGCAGTACTTC. This sequence encodes CASRPGKAGGWFEQYF.

In its sample, this clonotype is medium-sized. This chain joins TRBV7-2 and TRBJ2-1, with D perhaps TRBD1 (6 bases). V shed 5 bases and J shed 2 bases, with 13 bases lying between them. This CDR3 has 15 amino acids. CDR1 and CDR2 from the germline V gene are SGHTA and FQGNSA. The CDR3 coding sequence is TGTGCCAGCAGCGCCGGGGACACGGCCTACAATGAGCAGTTCTTC. Encoded protein: CASSAGDTAYNEQFF.

In this sample, this clonotype turned up many times. The chain combines TRBV6-1 with TRBJ2-3, with a possible D match to TRBD1 (6 bases). The CDR3 spans 14 residues. Germline loops: CDR1 MNHNS, CDR2 SASEGT. V was shortened by 0 bases and J by 6 bases, with 10 bases between the two germline ends. CDR3 in DNA: TGTGCCAGCAGTGAAGCGCCCAGGGGCGATACGCAGTATTTT. Encoded protein: CASSEAPRGDTQYF.

The table lists this clonotype with many counts. The chain employs TRBV27 and TRBJ2-1; D unclear. V lost 8 bases, J lost 10 bases, and 9 bases lay in between. The CDR3 totals 10 residues. Germline CDR1 reads MNHEY; CDR2 reads SMNVEV (reference sequence). The CDR3 DNA sequence: TGTGCCAGCGGCGTACAGGAGCAGTTCTTC. It translates to CASGVQEQFF.

The J gene is TRBJ2-1, the V gene TRBV7-6; maybe TRBD2 (5 bases). This CDR3 spans 13 amino acids. V was cut by 2 bases and J by 6 bases, with 8 bases left in between. The germline V gene has CDR1 SGHVS and CDR2 FNYEAQ. CDR3 in amino acids: CASSLNGGNEQFF. The CDR3 DNA reads TGTGCCAGCAGCTTAAACGGAGGCAATGAGCAGTTCTTC. The whole variable domain, filled in from reference TRBV7-6 and TRBJ2-1, reads GAGVSQSPRYKVTKRGQDVALRCDPISGHVSLYWYRQALGQGPEFLTYFNYEAQQDKSGLPNDRFSAERPEGSISTLTIQRTEQRDSAMYRCASSLNGGNEQFFGPGTRLTVL.

There are many counts of this clonotype. This chain links TRBV7-8 with TRBJ2-1, with TRBD2 matching 13 bases. The CDR3 spans 15 residues. Germline-derived CDR1 and CDR2 are SGHVS and FQNEAQ. J was trimmed by 10 bases and V by 1 base; bases with no gene match: 4. This chain's CDR3 is CASSLGLAGGGEQFF. Here the CDR3 DNA reads TGTGCCAGCAGCTTAGGACTAGCGGGAGGCGGAGAGCAGTTCTTC.

This clonotype was seen ten or more times. This sequence joins TRBV7-6 and TRBJ1-2; TRBD1 aligns across 10 bases. V lost 0 bases, J lost 8 bases, and 9 bases stayed unmatched. CDR1 and CDR2 (germline): SGHVS, FNYEAQ. CDR3 length: 16 amino acids. The chain's CDR3 is CASSLAPGQGIWGYTF. CDR3 sequence (DNA): TGTGCCAGCAGCTTAGCGCCGGGACAGGGGATATGGGGCTACACCTTC.

The V call is TRBV7-2, the J call TRBJ1-1; no clear D. V was pared by 1 base and J by 7 bases, with 7 bases between. Germline assignment: CDR1 SGHTA and CDR2 FQGNSA. This CDR3 contains 12 residues. CDR3 DNA sequence: TGTGCCAGCAGCTTAGGGGGAGGTGAAGCTTTCTTT. It translates to CASSLGGGEAFF. Using reference TRBV7-2 and TRBJ1-1 for the parts outside the CDR3, the full variable domain is GAGVSQSPSNKVTEKGKDVELRCDPISGHTALYWYRQSLGQGLEFLIYFQGNSAPDKSGLPSDRFSAERTGGSVSTLTIQRTQQEDSAVYLCASSLGGGEAFFGQGTRLTVV.

The chain couples TRBV25-1 to TRBJ2-3; 12 bases are shared with TRBD1. This CDR3 has 15 amino acids. Trimming cost V 7 bases and J 4 bases; bases outside gene matches: 6. CDR1 and CDR2 (germline): MGHDK, SYGVNS. CDR3 sequence (DNA): TGTGCCAGCACGACCGGGACAGGGGGCCCAGATACGCAGTATTTT. Protein sequence: CASTTGTGGPDTQYF. The full variable domain, rest sourced from reference TRBV25-1 and TRBJ2-3, is EADIYQTPRYLVIGTGKKITLECSQTMGHDKMYWYQQDPGMELHLIHYSYGVNSTEKGDLSSESTVSRIRTEHFPLTLESARPSHTSQYLCASTTGTGGPDTQYFGPGTRLTVL.

This rearrangement joins TRBV6-1 to TRBJ2-3; 10 nucleotides match TRBD2. CDR1 is MNHNS and CDR2 is SASEGT in the germline V gene. Trimming cost V 5 bases and J 9 bases; bases outside gene matches: 11. The CDR3 is 15 residues long. The CDR3: CASSTTGTSVGTQYF. CDR3 coding DNA: TGTGCCAGCAGTACTACCGGGACTAGCGTTGGGACGCAGTATTTT.